This TCR beta chain was recorded in a study of human T cells and chemical hapten exposure. Study observations and caveats: Expanded TCRs grouped into significantly more large CDR3 similarity clusters than controls produced.

MiXCR was run by TCRdb on the RACE reads, yielding one entry per CDR3 protein. The data contain more than 300,000 distinct CDR3 sequences, 5% to 6.5% of them singletons. This clonotype was seen ten or more times. The antigen remains unidentified. The length of the CDR3 is 14 residues. Between the trimmed V and J ends, which lost 3 bases and 5 bases, there was a span of 11 bases. The germline V gene encodes CDR1 DFQATT and CDR2 SNEGSKA (reference sequence). Time point given: pre-sensitization, week 0. Treatment indicated: therapeutic diphenylcyclopropenone sensitization with weekly scalp DPC. Alopecia patients deemed DPC-suitable, aged 18 to 70, excluding pregnancy.

V gene TRBV20-1 combines with J gene TRBJ1-6, with a tentative D call TRBD1 (5 bases). The clonotype originates from a woman in her forties or fifties with alopecia areata. Some clones in this sample may be carry-over from other donors' samples. The specimen comprised whole blood, sampled in connection with sensitization to the hapten diphenylcyclopropenone (DPC). CDR3 amino acids: CSASAGEDNSPLHF. CDR3 in DNA: TGCAGTGCTAGCGCGGGGGAAGATAATTCACCCCTCCACTTT.